Listed here are 8 T cell receptor beta chains from one sample, sequenced in a study of T cell repertoires in ileal Crohn's disease. Sequencing was performed with immunoSEQ multiplex PCR; in TCRdb, only in-frame clones are kept and a portion is missing. The data show some 10,000 clones, with roughly four fifths seen just once and almost 4.5% held by the top ten. Sequencing input: ileal tissue. The receptors stem from an adult with Crohn's disease.

This rearrangement joins TRBV4-1 to TRBJ1-5; no clear D gene. Germline lookup yields CDR1 MGHRA and CDR2 YSYEKL. The CDR3 sequence is 15 residues long. V shed 3 bases and J shed 2 bases, with 11 bases lying between them. CDR3 protein: CASSQEMMGNQPQHF. DNA of the CDR3: TGCGCCAGCAGCCAGGAGATGATGGGCAATCAGCCCCAGCATTTT.

The chain employs TRBV30 and TRBJ1-4; D not resolved. CDR1 and CDR2 (germline): GTSNPN, SVGIG (reference sequence). V lost 0 bases to trimming and J lost 8 bases, with 13 bases between them. The length of the CDR3 is 14 residues. CDR3 residues: CAWSVDAGGEKLFF. As DNA, the CDR3 is TGTGCCTGGAGTGTAGACGCCGGAGGCGAAAAACTGTTTTTT.

The V gene is TRBV7-9, the J gene TRBJ1-2, with D perhaps TRBD1 (5 bases). CDR3 length: 14 amino acids. Germline V CDR1 and CDR2: SEHNR, FQNEAQ (reference sequence). Trimming took off 1 base at V and 4 bases at J, with 10 bases between the two ends. CDR3 sequence reads: CASSLGRGSYGYTF. The CDR3 region has the DNA TGTGCCAGCAGCTTAGGGAGGGGAAGCTATGGCTACACCTTC.

This CDR3 is CASSIHDRVVDTEAFF. DNA of the CDR3: TGTGCCAGCAGCATACACGACAGGGTAGTAGACACTGAAGCTTTCTTT. The chain joins TRBV7-9 to TRBJ1-1; TRBD1 matches at 7 bases. Germline trimming cut 5 bases from V and 3 bases from J; bases unmatched to any gene: 12. Germline CDR1 and CDR2: SEHNR and FQNEAQ (reference sequence). The CDR3 is made up of 16 amino acids.

The gene calls are TRBV6-5 and TRBJ1-5; a weak D match, TRBD1 (6 bases). Germline V CDR1 and CDR2: MNHEY, SVGAGI. Trimming left V 6 bases short and J 1 base short, with 13 bases between. The CDR3 is made up of 15 amino acids. CDR3 loop: CASRKTGNSNQPQHF. The DNA for the CDR3 is TGTGCCAGCAGAAAAACAGGGAACAGCAATCAGCCCCAGCATTTT.

A few counts support this clone. This chain uses TRBV4-2 with TRBJ1-1; a weak D match, TRBD1 (6 bases). This CDR3 region has 15 residues. The V gene's germline CDR1 is LGHNA and CDR2 YNFKEQ. V gave up 0 bases and J gave up 5 bases, with 13 bases separating them. The CDR3 sequence: CASSQDGGPRTEAFF. The CDR3 region has the DNA TGTGCCAGCAGCCAAGATGGGGGCCCGAGAACTGAAGCTTTCTTT.

The chain has TRBV29-1 and TRBJ2-7, with D possibly matching TRBD1 (6 bases). V lost 7 bases to trimming and J lost 6 bases, with 10 bases between them. Looked up from germline, CDR1 is SQVTM and CDR2 is ANQGSEA. The CDR3 loop spans 10 amino acids. The CDR3 spells CSAGEGEQYF. In DNA, the CDR3 is TGCAGCGCAGGGGAAGGCGAGCAGTACTTC.

This clone was detected only a few times. The chain couples TRBV6-6 to TRBJ2-7, with a possible D match to TRBD1 (5 bases). Germline V gene lookup returns CDR1 MNHNY and CDR2 SVGAGI (reference sequence). The CDR3 runs 14 residues. V lost 0 bases and J 7 bases, leaving 13 bases between the germline ends. The CDR3 bases are TGTGCCAGCAGTTACTCTTTTCCGGCAGGGGAGCAGTACTTC. Translated, it gives CASSYSFPAGEQYF.